The rows below give T cell receptor beta chains drawn from one sample of a study of shared clonotypes between healthy human individuals. The table came from immunoSEQ multiplex PCR; TCRdb's copy has only in-frame clones and leaves some out. The data show 2 million to 2.5 million clones, with under 97% seen just once and roughly 0.13% held by the top ten. The sequencing sample was made of naive CD4+ T cells sorted from blood. The receptors were sampled from a man between 18 and 29 years old in good health. CDR3s include the opening cysteine and the closing phenylalanine or tryptophan. D genes are given only for firm matches. Expanded clones get a size class; other rows say once, few or many, or leave the size out.

cdr3_aa	cdr3_nt	d_call	clone_size	j_call	v_call
CASSMGDRFEQYF	TGTGCCAGTAGTATGGGGGACAGGTTCGAGCAGTACTTC	TRBD1	NA	TRBJ2-7	TRBV19
CASSPLPLAGTVYNEQFF	TGTGCCAGCTCACCACTTCCGCTAGCGGGAACGGTGTACAATGAGCAGTTCTTC	TRBD2	NA	TRBJ2-1	TRBV18
CASRKTGFSGANVLTF	TGTGCCAGTAGGAAAACAGGATTCTCTGGGGCCAACGTCCTGACTTTC	NA	NA	TRBJ2-6	TRBV19
CASSEGRRGGNEKLFF	TGCGCCAGCAGTGAAGGTCGCAGAGGCGGAAATGAAAAACTGTTTTTT	NA	NA	TRBJ1-4	TRBV10-2
CASRQGYDGSYEQYF	TGTGCCAGCAGACAAGGGTACGACGGTTCCTACGAGCAGTACTTC	NA	once	TRBJ2-7	TRBV6-5
CAWNSGTFGQPQHF	TGTGCCTGGAACTCGGGAACTTTCGGGCAGCCCCAGCATTTT	NA	NA	TRBJ1-5	TRBV30
CASSEYGGRSSYNEQFF	TGTGCCAGCAGTGAATATGGCGGGAGGTCTTCCTACAATGAGCAGTTCTTC	TRBD2	NA	TRBJ2-1	TRBV25-1
CASSQGTANYEQYF	TGCGCCAGCAGCCAAGGGACAGCTAACTACGAGCAGTACTTC	NA	NA	TRBJ2-7	TRBV4-1
CASSHTGGNQPQHF	TGCGCCAGCAGCCATACAGGGGGCAATCAGCCCCAGCATTTT	TRBD1	NA	TRBJ1-5	TRBV4-1
CASSLVAGGTDTQYF	TGCGCCAGCAGCTTGGTAGCGGGGGGCACAGATACGCAGTATTTT	TRBD2	few	TRBJ2-3	TRBV5-1
CATSREASGAYEQYF	TGTGCCACCAGCAGAGAGGCTAGCGGGGCCTACGAGCAGTACTTC	TRBD2	NA	TRBJ2-7	TRBV15
CASSPSGTGNTIYF	TGTGCCAGCTCACCATCGGGGACTGGAAACACCATATATTTT	NA	NA	TRBJ1-3	TRBV18
CASSRLGAREKLFF	TGCGCCAGCAGCCGCCTAGGGGCACGGGAAAAACTGTTTTTT	NA	NA	TRBJ1-4	TRBV4-1
CASSERAADNEQFF	TGTGCCAGCAGCGAAAGGGCGGCCGACAATGAGCAGTTCTTC	NA	NA	TRBJ2-1	TRBV7-9
CASSALGAGGQETQYF	TGTGCCAGCAGTGCCCTTGGAGCCGGGGGGCAAGAGACCCAGTACTTC	TRBD2	NA	TRBJ2-5	TRBV6-1
CASSQAGTVNGYTF	TGCGCCAGCAGCCAGGCCGGGACAGTTAATGGCTACACCTTC	TRBD1	NA	TRBJ1-2	TRBV4-1
CASSLGVQSSTDTQYF	TGTGCCAGCAGCTTAGGTGTACAAAGCTCCACAGATACGCAGTATTTT	NA	NA	TRBJ2-3	TRBV11-2
CASSITLWAEAFF	TGTGCCAGTAGTATAACCCTCTGGGCTGAAGCTTTCTTT	NA	NA	TRBJ1-1	TRBV19
CASSETGANEQFF	TGCGCCAGCAGTGAGACAGGGGCCAATGAGCAGTTCTTC	TRBD1	NA	TRBJ2-1	TRBV5-1
CASSSYPGTDYEKLFF	TGTGCCAGCAGCTCCTATCCCGGGACAGATTATGAAAAACTGTTTTTT	TRBD1	NA	TRBJ1-4	TRBV28
CASSDTDTQYF	TGTGCCAGCAGCGACACAGATACGCAGTATTTT	NA	NA	TRBJ2-3	TRBV7-9
CAWRGTGGINIEAFF	TGTGCCTGGAGGGGGACAGGGGGTATAAACATTGAAGCTTTCTTT	TRBD1	NA	TRBJ1-1	TRBV30
CASSETGVSYEQYF	TGTGCCAGCAGTGAAACGGGGGTCTCCTACGAGCAGTACTTC	NA	NA	TRBJ2-7	TRBV2
CASSIADTQYF	TGTGCCAGTAGTATAGCAGATACGCAGTATTTT	NA	few	TRBJ2-3	TRBV19
CAWSGGMTAGYGYTF	TGTGCCTGGAGTGGGGGGATGACGGCCGGCTATGGCTACACCTTC	NA	NA	TRBJ1-2	TRBV30
CASSRQGASSPLHF	TGTGCCAGTAGCCGACAGGGGGCGTCTTCACCCCTCCACTTT	TRBD1	NA	TRBJ1-6	TRBV19
CASSSPLWPLREGSYEQYF	TGTGCCAGCAGTTCTCCCCTTTGGCCTTTACGAGAGGGTTCCTACGAGCAGTACTTC	NA	NA	TRBJ2-7	TRBV7-2
CASSQGPTGELFF	TGCGCCAGCAGCCAAGGGCCCACCGGGGAGCTGTTTTTT	NA	NA	TRBJ2-2	TRBV5-1
CAISESGGGRSRDTQYF	TGTGCCATCAGTGAGTCGGGTGGCGGGAGATCTCGGGATACGCAGTATTTT	TRBD2	NA	TRBJ2-3	TRBV10-3
CASSLGAPTEAFF	TGTGCCAGCAGCTTGGGGGCCCCTACTGAAGCTTTCTTT	NA	NA	TRBJ1-1	TRBV5-6
CAWDVRPENEKLFF	TGTGCCTGGGACGTGCGCCCGGAAAACGAAAAACTGTTTTTT	NA	NA	TRBJ1-4	TRBV30
CASSQANNEQFF	TGCGCCAGCAGCCAAGCGAACAATGAGCAGTTCTTC	NA	NA	TRBJ2-1	TRBV4-3
CASSPVLGVQETQYF	TGTGCCAGCTCACCGGTCCTTGGGGTCCAAGAGACCCAGTACTTC	NA	NA	TRBJ2-5	TRBV18
CASSPPLTFLANKVDEQFF	TGTGCCAGCTCACCACCTCTCACCTTTCTAGCTAACAAGGTGGATGAGCAGTTCTTC	NA	NA	TRBJ2-1	TRBV18
CASSLATATGNTIYF	TGTGCCAGCAGCTTAGCGACAGCTACTGGAAACACCATATATTTT	NA	NA	TRBJ1-3	TRBV13
CAWSVSRQGEAFF	TGTGCCTGGAGTGTATCTCGACAGGGGGAAGCTTTCTTT	TRBD1	NA	TRBJ1-1	TRBV30
CASSGRGIYTIYF	TGTGCCAGCAGTGGGCGAGGTATATACACCATATATTTT	NA	NA	TRBJ1-3	TRBV6-1
CASSLGVGEQFF	TGTGCCAGCAGCTTAGGGGTTGGTGAGCAGTTCTTC	NA	NA	TRBJ2-1	TRBV7-2
CASQEGRWDTQYF	TGTGCCAGTCAAGAGGGGCGCTGGGATACGCAGTATTTT	NA	NA	TRBJ2-3	TRBV6-5
CASSIGRTTNEKLFF	TGTGCCAGTAGTATAGGTCGTACAACTAATGAAAAACTGTTTTTT	NA	NA	TRBJ1-4	TRBV19
CASSLVSGPTEAFF	TGCGCCAGCAGCTTGGTGTCCGGACCCACTGAAGCTTTCTTT	NA	NA	TRBJ1-1	TRBV5-1
CASRTAVTDTQYF	TGTGCCAGCAGGACCGCCGTAACAGATACGCAGTATTTT	NA	NA	TRBJ2-3	TRBV2
CASSEYETGEGYTF	TGTGCCAGCAGTGAATACGAAACAGGGGAGGGCTACACCTTC	TRBD1	NA	TRBJ1-2	TRBV2
CASSLLSGGHYEQYF	TGCGCCAGCAGCTTGCTTAGCGGGGGGCACTACGAGCAGTACTTC	TRBD2	NA	TRBJ2-7	TRBV5-1
CSVVTGANYGYTF	TGCAGCGTCGTGACAGGAGCTAACTATGGCTACACCTTC	NA	NA	TRBJ1-2	TRBV29-1
CASSSGQGLNEQYF	TGCGCCAGCAGCTCGGGACAGGGTCTGAACGAGCAGTACTTC	TRBD1	once	TRBJ2-7	TRBV4-1
CASSLSVRQLNEKLFF	TGTGCCAGCAGTTTATCGGTTCGACAGTTAAACGAAAAACTGTTTTTT	NA	NA	TRBJ1-4	TRBV27
CASSPPGVVTSLHF	TGTGCCAGCAGTCCCCCGGGCGTGGTTACGTCCCTCCACTTT	NA	NA	TRBJ1-6	TRBV6-1